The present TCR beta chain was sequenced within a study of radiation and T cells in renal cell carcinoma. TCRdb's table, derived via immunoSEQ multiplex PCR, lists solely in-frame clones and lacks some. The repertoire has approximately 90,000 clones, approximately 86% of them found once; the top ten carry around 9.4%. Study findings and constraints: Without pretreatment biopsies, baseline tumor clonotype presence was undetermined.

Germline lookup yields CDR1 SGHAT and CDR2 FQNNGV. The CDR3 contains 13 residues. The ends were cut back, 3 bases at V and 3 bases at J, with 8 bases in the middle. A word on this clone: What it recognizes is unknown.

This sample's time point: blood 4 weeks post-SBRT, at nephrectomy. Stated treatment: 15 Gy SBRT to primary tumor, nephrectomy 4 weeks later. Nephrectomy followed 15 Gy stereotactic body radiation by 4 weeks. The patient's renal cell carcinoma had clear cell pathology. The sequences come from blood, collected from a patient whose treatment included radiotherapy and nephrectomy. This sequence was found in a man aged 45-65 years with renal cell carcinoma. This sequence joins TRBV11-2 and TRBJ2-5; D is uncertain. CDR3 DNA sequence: TGTGCCAGCAGCTTTGCCGGAGAAGAGACCCAGTACTTC. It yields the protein CASSFAGEETQYF.